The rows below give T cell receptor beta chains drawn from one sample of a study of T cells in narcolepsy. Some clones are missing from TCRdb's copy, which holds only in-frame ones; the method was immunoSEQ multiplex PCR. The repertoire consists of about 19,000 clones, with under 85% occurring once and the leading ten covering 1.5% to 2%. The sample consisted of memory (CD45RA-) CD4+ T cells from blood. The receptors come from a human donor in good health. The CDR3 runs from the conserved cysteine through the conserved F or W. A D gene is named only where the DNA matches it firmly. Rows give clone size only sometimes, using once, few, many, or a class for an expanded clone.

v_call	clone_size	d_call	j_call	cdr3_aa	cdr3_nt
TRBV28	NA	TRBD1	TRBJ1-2	CASSFSDRRYYGYTF	TGTGCCAGCAGTTTCTCGGACAGGCGCTACTATGGCTACACCTTC
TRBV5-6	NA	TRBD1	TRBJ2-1	CATKRTGIDEQFF	TGTGCCACCAAGAGGACAGGTATCGATGAGCAGTTCTTC
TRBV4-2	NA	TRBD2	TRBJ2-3	CASSPGTSGGYTQYF	TGTGCCAGCAGCCCGGGGACTAGCGGGGGCTATACGCAGTATTTT
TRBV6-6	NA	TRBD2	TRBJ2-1	CASSLAGVAYNEQFF	TGTGCCAGCAGTCTAGCGGGAGTGGCATACAATGAGCAGTTCTTC
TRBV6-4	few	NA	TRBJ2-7	CASSEWEGRYEQYF	TGTGCCAGCAGTGAGTGGGAAGGGCGCTACGAGCAGTACTTC
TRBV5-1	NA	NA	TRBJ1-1	CASSPQVGGNTEAFF	TGCGCCAGCAGCCCCCAGGTAGGAGGTAACACTGAAGCTTTCTTT
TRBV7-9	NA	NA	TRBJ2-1	CASSVGIYYNEQFF	TGTGCCAGCAGCGTAGGGATTTATTACAATGAGCAGTTCTTC
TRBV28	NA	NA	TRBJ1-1	CASTTLTTGGTEAFF	TGTGCCAGCACCACCCTTACGACAGGTGGCACTGAAGCTTTCTTT
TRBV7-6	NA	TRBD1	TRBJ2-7	CASSPDRQGFGEQYF	TGTGCCAGCAGCCCCGACCGACAGGGGTTCGGCGAGCAGTACTTC
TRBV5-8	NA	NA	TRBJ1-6	CASSFGRVVNSPLHF	TGTGCCAGCAGCTTTGGCAGGGTTGTGAATTCACCCCTCCACTTT
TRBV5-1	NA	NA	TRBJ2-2	CASRRDTANTGELFF	TGCGCCAGCAGGAGGGACACGGCGAACACCGGGGAGCTGTTTTTT
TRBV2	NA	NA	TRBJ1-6	CASSDSKYSSYNSPLHF	TGTGCCAGCAGTGATAGCAAGTACAGCTCCTATAATTCACCCCTCCACTTT
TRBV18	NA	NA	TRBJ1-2	CASSSGPNYGYTF	TGTGCCAGCTCGAGTGGGCCTAACTATGGCTACACCTTC
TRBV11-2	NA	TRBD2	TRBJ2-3	CASSVGSIGLAGGDTQYF	TGTGCCAGCAGCGTAGGCTCTATTGGACTAGCGGGAGGGGATACGCAGTATTTT
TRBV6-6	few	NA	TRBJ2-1	CASRLTGKAHNEQFF	TGTGCCAGCAGACTCACAGGGAAGGCTCACAATGAGCAGTTCTTC
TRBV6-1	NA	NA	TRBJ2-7	CASSEASSQGLLPYEQYF	TGTGCCAGCAGTGAAGCGAGTTCCCAGGGCTTACTCCCCTACGAGCAGTACTTC
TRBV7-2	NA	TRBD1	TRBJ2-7	CAVRDRGLDEQYF	TGTGCCGTCCGGGACAGGGGGCTCGACGAGCAGTACTTC
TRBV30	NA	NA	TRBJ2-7	CAWSVRQVVYEQYF	TGTGCCTGGAGTGTTAGGCAGGTTGTATACGAGCAGTACTTC
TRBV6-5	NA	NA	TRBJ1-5	CASSFTGKQPQHF	TGTGCCAGCAGTTTTACAGGGAAACAGCCCCAGCATTTT
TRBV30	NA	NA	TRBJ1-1	CAWSLRDATEAFF	TGTGCCTGGAGTCTCAGGGACGCCACTGAAGCTTTCTTT
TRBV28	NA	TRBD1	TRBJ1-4	CASSLVGQGEGTNEKLFF	TGTGCCAGCAGCCTCGTAGGACAGGGGGAGGGAACTAATGAAAAACTGTTTTTT
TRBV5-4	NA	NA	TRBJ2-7	CASSPRTAYEQYF	TGTGCCAGCAGCCCCAGGACAGCCTACGAGCAGTACTTC
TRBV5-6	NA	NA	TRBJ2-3	CASSLRPDTDTQYF	TGTGCCAGCAGCTTGAGACCGGATACAGATACGCAGTATTTT
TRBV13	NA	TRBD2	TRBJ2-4	CASSFILAEKNIQYF	TGTGCCAGCAGCTTTATACTAGCGGAAAAAAACATTCAGTACTTC
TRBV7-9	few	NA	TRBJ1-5	CASSRPTAGDNQPQHF	TGTGCCAGCAGCCGACCCACGGCGGGGGACAATCAGCCCCAGCATTTT
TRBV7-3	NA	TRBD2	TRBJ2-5	CASSETTSGLGAQYF	TGTGCCAGCAGTGAAACGACTAGCGGCCTGGGGGCCCAGTACTTC
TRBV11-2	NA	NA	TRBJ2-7	CASSPTSFGQYF	TGTGCCAGCAGCCCGACTAGTTTCGGGCAGTACTTC
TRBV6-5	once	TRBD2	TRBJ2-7	CASRGGGATYEQYF	TGTGCCAGCAGAGGCGGGGGGGCAACCTACGAGCAGTACTTC
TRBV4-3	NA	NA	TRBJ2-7	CASSQEVDYSYEQYF	TGCGCCAGCAGCCAAGAAGTAGACTACTCCTACGAGCAGTACTTC
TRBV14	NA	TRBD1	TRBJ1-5	CASSQGQYQPQHF	TGTGCCAGCAGCCAGGGACAGTACCAGCCCCAGCATTTT
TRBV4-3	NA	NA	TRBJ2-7	CASSHAPGYEQYF	TGCGCCAGCAGCCACGCCCCGGGCTACGAGCAGTACTTC
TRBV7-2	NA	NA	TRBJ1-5	CASSRDSYNQPQHF	TGTGCCAGCAGCCGAGACAGCTACAATCAGCCCCAGCATTTT
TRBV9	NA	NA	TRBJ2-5	CASSPSTQETQYF	TGTGCCAGCAGCCCGTCGACCCAAGAGACCCAGTACTTC
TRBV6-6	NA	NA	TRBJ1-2	CASSSQGHYGYTF	TGTGCCAGCAGTTCTCAGGGTCACTATGGCTACACCTTC
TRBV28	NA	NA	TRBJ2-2	CASSPTGGTGELFF	TGTGCCAGCAGTCCGACCGGGGGTACCGGGGAGCTGTTTTTT
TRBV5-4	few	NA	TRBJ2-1	CASSLGGASGYNEQFF	TGTGCCAGCAGCTTGGGGGGGGCTAGCGGTTACAATGAGCAGTTCTTC
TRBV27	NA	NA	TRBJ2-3	CASSTDSQDTQYF	TGTGCCAGCAGTACCGATAGTCAGGATACGCAGTATTTT
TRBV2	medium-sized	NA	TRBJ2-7	CASSRGSYEQYF	TGTGCCAGCTCGCGGGGCTCCTACGAGCAGTACTTC
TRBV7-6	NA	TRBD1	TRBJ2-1	CASSLTGTGGAYNEQFF	TGTGCCAGCAGCCTAACTGGGACAGGGGGCGCCTACAATGAGCAGTTCTTC
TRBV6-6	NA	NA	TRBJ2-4	CASSGGSKNIQYF	TGTGCCAGCAGCGGGGGCTCCAAAAACATTCAGTACTTC
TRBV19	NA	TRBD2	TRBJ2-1	CASSIGLAGLLNEQFF	TGTGCCAGTAGTATTGGGCTAGCGGGACTTCTCAATGAGCAGTTCTTC
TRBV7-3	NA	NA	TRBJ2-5	CASIGKGFETQYF	TGTGCCAGCATCGGGAAGGGGTTTGAGACCCAGTACTTC
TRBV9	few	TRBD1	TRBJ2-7	CASSAGTGRYEQYF	TGTGCCAGCAGCGCCGGGACAGGGCGGTACGAGCAGTACTTC
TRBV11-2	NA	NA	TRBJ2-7	CASSSTRGHEQYF	TGTGCCAGCAGCTCAACAAGGGGTCACGAGCAGTACTTC
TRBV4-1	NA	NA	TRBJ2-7	CASSQGAGISYEQYF	TGCGCCAGCAGCCAGGGGGCAGGGATATCCTACGAGCAGTACTTC
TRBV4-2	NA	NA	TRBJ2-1	CASSQDGGYNEQFF	TGTGCCAGCAGCCAAGACGGCGGTTACAATGAGCAGTTCTTC
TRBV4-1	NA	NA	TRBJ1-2	CASSHPSVDYGYTF	TGCGCCAGCAGCCACCCTTCGGTCGACTATGGCTACACCTTC
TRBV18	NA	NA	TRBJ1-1	CASSPPSLNTEAFF	TGTGCCAGCTCACCACCATCTCTAAACACTGAAGCTTTCTTT
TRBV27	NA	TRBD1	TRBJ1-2	CASSPGTGQSTGYTF	TGTGCCAGCAGTCCCGGGACAGGGCAGTCTACTGGCTACACCTTC
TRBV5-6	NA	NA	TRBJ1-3	CASSLPGAPGNTIYF	TGTGCCAGCAGCTTGCCGGGGGCGCCTGGAAACACCATATATTTT
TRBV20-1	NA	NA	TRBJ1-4	CSLNGGGKLFF	TGCAGCCTTAATGGGGGTGGAAAACTGTTTTTT
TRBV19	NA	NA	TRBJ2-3	CASSIDPGSSTDTQYF	TGTGCCAGTAGTATTGACCCGGGATCTAGCACAGATACGCAGTATTTT
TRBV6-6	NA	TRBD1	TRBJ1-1	CASSYTGDTEAFF	TGTGCCAGCAGTTACACAGGGGACACTGAAGCTTTCTTT
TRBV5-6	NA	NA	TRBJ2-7	CASSFGTHPSYEQYF	TGTGCCAGCAGCTTCGGGACGCATCCGTCCTACGAGCAGTACTTC
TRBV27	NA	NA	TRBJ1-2	CASSTSGGGYGYTF	TGTGCCAGCAGCACATCGGGGGGAGGCTATGGCTACACCTTC
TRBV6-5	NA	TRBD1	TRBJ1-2	CASSYSMSGWDSF	TGTGCCAGCAGTTACTCGATGTCGGGGTGGGACAGCTTC
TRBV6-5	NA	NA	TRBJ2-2	CASSYWVGATGELFF	TGTGCCAGCAGTTACTGGGTCGGGGCCACCGGGGAGCTGTTTTTT
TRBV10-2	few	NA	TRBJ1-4	CASSLTDSVGEKLFF	TGCGCCAGCAGCCTAACGGATTCCGTAGGGGAAAAACTGTTTTTT
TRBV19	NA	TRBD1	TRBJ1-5	CASSIRRGQQPQHF	TGTGCCAGTAGTATTAGGAGGGGGCAGCAGCCCCAGCATTTT
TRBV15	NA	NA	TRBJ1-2	CATSRGRELNYGYTF	TGTGCCACCAGCAGAGGGCGGGAATTGAACTATGGCTACACCTTC